This is a list of T cell receptor beta chains from one sample in a study of blood T cell repertoires in COVID-19. Assay used: immunoSEQ multiplex PCR; TCRdb lists only in-frame clones, some missing. The sample lists more than 95,000 clones, around 80% occurring once. The sample was peripheral blood. The receptor set was obtained from an elderly man with active or convalescent COVID-19. CDR3s include the opening cysteine and the closing phenylalanine or tryptophan. The order of the fields is D gene, J gene, clone size, V gene, CDR3 DNA, CDR3 protein. The D gene is left open where the match is weak. Rows may omit the clone size; those that give it use once, few, many or a size class.

D: TRBD2
J: TRBJ2-5
size: .
V: TRBV7-2
DNA: TGTGCCAGCAGCTCCCGGCGGGGGGCACAGACCCAGTACTTC
CDR3: CASSSRRGAQTQYF

D: .
J: TRBJ1-5
size: .
V: TRBV30
DNA: TGTGCCTGGAGTGTAGCCGGTAATAGCAATCAGCCCCAGCATTTT
CDR3: CAWSVAGNSNQPQHF

D: TRBD1
J: TRBJ1-2
size: once
V: TRBV20-1
DNA: TGCAGTGCTAGTATACAGGGGCGCTATGGCTACACCTTC
CDR3: CSASIQGRYGYTF

D: .
J: TRBJ2-1
size: .
V: TRBV10-3
DNA: TGTGCCATCATGGTATCCCTCGGGAATGAGCAGTTCTTC
CDR3: CAIMVSLGNEQFF

D: TRBD1
J: TRBJ1-2
size: .
V: TRBV27
DNA: TGTGCCAGCAGTCTAACCGGGACAGGGGCAGCGGGCTACACCTTC
CDR3: CASSLTGTGAAGYTF

D: .
J: TRBJ2-5
size: .
V: TRBV7-2
DNA: TGTGCCAGCAAAGGGGGTAATGTAGAGACCCAGTACTTC
CDR3: CASKGGNVETQYF

D: .
J: TRBJ2-7
size: .
V: TRBV6-2/TRBV6-3
DNA: TGTGCCAGCAGTTACCTCGCGGGGAGCTCCTACGAGCAGTACTTC
CDR3: CASSYLAGSSYEQYF

D: .
J: TRBJ1-2
size: .
V: TRBV29-1
DNA: TGCAGCGTCTTCCAGGGGATAGACTATGGCTACACCTTC
CDR3: CSVFQGIDYGYTF

D: TRBD2
J: TRBJ2-1
size: .
V: TRBV10-3
DNA: TGTGCCATCAGTGAGCCCCAGCGGGGGGGCGCTGAGCAGTTCTTC
CDR3: CAISEPQRGGAEQFF

D: TRBD1
J: TRBJ1-2
size: .
V: TRBV4-1
DNA: TGCGCCAGCAGCCAAGATTGGGGACAGGGTAGTGGCTACACCTTC
CDR3: CASSQDWGQGSGYTF

D: .
J: TRBJ1-2
size: .
V: TRBV28
DNA: TGTGCCAGCAGGGGCCCAGTCCTGTATGGCTACACCTTC
CDR3: CASRGPVLYGYTF

D: .
J: TRBJ2-6
size: few
V: TRBV7-2
DNA: TGTGCCAGCAGCTTTTACGGGTATGGGGCCAACGTCCTGACTTTC
CDR3: CASSFYGYGANVLTF

D: .
J: TRBJ2-3
size: once
V: TRBV12-3/TRBV12-4
DNA: TGTGCCAGCAGCTCGACAGATACGCAGTATTTT
CDR3: CASSSTDTQYF

D: .
J: TRBJ2-7
size: .
V: TRBV7-2
DNA: TGTGCCAGCAGCTTAAGTGTAGAGACTACCTACGAGCAGTACTTC
CDR3: CASSLSVETTYEQYF

D: .
J: TRBJ2-7
size: .
V: TRBV5-6
DNA: TGTGCCAGCAGCTTGCGGGTAGCGGACCTACTCTACGAGCAGTACTTC
CDR3: CASSLRVADLLYEQYF

D: TRBD1
J: TRBJ2-1
size: .
V: TRBV9
DNA: TGTGCCAGCAGCACCGGACAGGGGGCCGGCTACAATGAGCAGTTCTTC
CDR3: CASSTGQGAGYNEQFF

D: .
J: TRBJ2-3
size: .
V: TRBV6-2/TRBV6-3
DNA: TGTGCCAGCAGTAAGGAAGGGGGTACGCAGTATTTT
CDR3: CASSKEGGTQYF

D: TRBD2
J: TRBJ2-3
size: .
V: TRBV30
DNA: TGTGCCTGGAGTCCAGGCGGGGGGGCCCCAGATACGCAGTATTTT
CDR3: CAWSPGGGAPDTQYF

D: .
J: TRBJ1-1
size: .
V: TRBV7-9
DNA: TGTGCCAGCAGCCTCGGGACTAACACTGAAGCTTTCTTT
CDR3: CASSLGTNTEAFF

D: .
J: TRBJ2-7
size: .
V: TRBV4-1
DNA: TGCGCCAGCAGCCAAGAGAGGGCGTCCGAGCAGTACTTC
CDR3: CASSQERASEQYF

D: .
J: TRBJ1-2
size: once
V: TRBV27
DNA: TGTGCCAGCAGTTCGTTTCACGGAGCTAACTATGGCTACACCTTC
CDR3: CASSSFHGANYGYTF

D: TRBD1
J: TRBJ1-1
size: .
V: TRBV4-2
DNA: TGTGCCAGCAGCCAAAGGGGGGCAGGGGGCTTGGGCACTGAAGCTTTCTTT
CDR3: CASSQRGAGGLGTEAFF

D: TRBD1
J: TRBJ2-4
size: .
V: TRBV10-3
DNA: TGTGCCACAAGTGGACAGGCCGGGCAGTACTTC
CDR3: CATSGQAGQYF

D: TRBD1
J: TRBJ1-2
size: .
V: TRBV6-5
DNA: TGTGCCAGCAGCCCGGGACAGGGTAGCTATGGCTACACCTTC
CDR3: CASSPGQGSYGYTF

D: .
J: TRBJ1-2
size: .
V: TRBV9
DNA: TGTGCCAGCAGCGTGCAGGGATCTGGCGCTTATGGCTACACCTTC
CDR3: CASSVQGSGAYGYTF

D: .
J: TRBJ1-1
size: .
V: TRBV6-1
DNA: TGTGCCAGCAGTGAAGCTATGGGTCTAGGGAACACTGAAGCTTTCTTT
CDR3: CASSEAMGLGNTEAFF

D: .
J: TRBJ1-5
size: .
V: TRBV6-2/TRBV6-3
DNA: TGTGCCAGCAGTAGACAGCTAAGCAATCAGCCCCAGCATTTT
CDR3: CASSRQLSNQPQHF

D: .
J: TRBJ2-7
size: .
V: TRBV5-1
DNA: TGCGCCAGCAGCCTAAGTTTGGCGGCGCCCGAGCAGTACTTC
CDR3: CASSLSLAAPEQYF

D: TRBD1
J: TRBJ1-2
size: .
V: TRBV7-9
DNA: TGTGCCAGCAGCTTAGAAGGGGACAGGAGTAACTATGGCTACACCTTC
CDR3: CASSLEGDRSNYGYTF

D: TRBD1
J: TRBJ1-1
size: few
V: TRBV5-1
DNA: TGCGCCAGCAGCAGTCAGGGGGAGGCTACGGCTTTCTTT
CDR3: CASSSQGEATAFF

D: TRBD1
J: TRBJ2-6
size: .
V: TRBV7-8
DNA: TGTGCCAGCAGCTTAGATGGTCGGGACAGCTTCTCTGGGGCCAACGTCCTGACTTTC
CDR3: CASSLDGRDSFSGANVLTF

D: .
J: TRBJ1-6
size: .
V: TRBV18
DNA: TGTGCCAGCTCACCCCAGGGTTATAATTCACCCCTCCACTTT
CDR3: CASSPQGYNSPLHF

D: TRBD1
J: TRBJ1-1
size: .
V: TRBV19
DNA: TGTGCCAGTAGTTCCCCCTGGGGGGACAGGGGGGTGAACACTGAAGCTTTCTTT
CDR3: CASSSPWGDRGVNTEAFF

D: TRBD1
J: TRBJ1-3
size: .
V: TRBV5-5
DNA: TGTGCCAGCAAACCCCAGGGGGCCAGCTCTGGAAACACCATATATTTT
CDR3: CASKPQGASSGNTIYF

D: TRBD2
J: TRBJ2-1
size: .
V: TRBV4-3
DNA: TGCGCCAGCAGCCAAGAATCTCTAGCGGGGGGTAGCTCCTACAATGAGCAGTTCTTC
CDR3: CASSQESLAGGSSYNEQFF

D: TRBD2
J: TRBJ2-3
size: .
V: TRBV6-2/TRBV6-3
DNA: TGTGCCAGCAGTCACCCCGGACTAGCGGGGCGTTTCTATACGCAGTATTTT
CDR3: CASSHPGLAGRFYTQYF

D: .
J: TRBJ2-5
size: .
V: TRBV7-2
DNA: TGTGCCAGCAGCTTAAGAGGCCGGATTGGGCAAGAGACCCAGTACTTC
CDR3: CASSLRGRIGQETQYF

D: .
J: TRBJ2-5
size: .
V: TRBV30
DNA: TGTGCCTGGGGTCGCGGCGGAGAGACCCAGTACTTC
CDR3: CAWGRGGETQYF

D: TRBD1
J: TRBJ2-7
size: .
V: TRBV27
DNA: TGTGCCAGCAGCCCTGTATCAGGGGGCGCGTACGAGCAGTACTTC
CDR3: CASSPVSGGAYEQYF

D: TRBD1
J: TRBJ2-6
size: .
V: TRBV12-5
DNA: TGTGCTAGTGGTACAGGACAGGGGTTTGGGGCCAACGTCCTGACTTTC
CDR3: CASGTGQGFGANVLTF

D: .
J: TRBJ1-1
size: once
V: TRBV28
DNA: TGTGCCAGCAGGGGGTGGGTAGGTTCGACCAATACAGGAAACACTGAAGCTTTCTTT
CDR3: CASRGWVGSTNTGNTEAFF